The TCR beta chain described here comes from a study of identifying expanded T cells in peripheral blood. During the collection period, no donor immune events like infections were recorded. TCRdb's copy holds only in-frame clones and misses some; the assay was immunoSEQ multiplex PCR. The repertoire holds about 83,000 clones, around 89% seen once, with roughly 2.8% in the top ten. CDR3 length equals 12 residues. V lost 5 bases to trimming and J lost 10 bases, with 14 bases between them. Germline V gives CDR1 MDHEN, CDR2 SYDVKM. Overall study results and limits: Variance in clone template counts between approximately two-week samples significantly increased with total template count across all healthy donors. About 1.2 clones differed between technical replicates, versus approximately 17 and 20 over time.

Notes on this clone: Its antigen remains unknown.

This clonotype was sampled from a person aged 18 to 69 in good health. The rearrangement uses TRBV28 and TRBJ1-1, with a tentative D call TRBD1 (6 bases). The sample taken for sequencing was blood. CDR3 residues: CASSLREGGAFF. Here the CDR3 DNA reads TGTGCCAGCAGTCTCCGGGAGGGGGGAGCTTTCTTT.